The T cell receptor beta chain described here comes from a study of neurological immune-mediated disorders. 5'RACE with 10-nucleotide random UMIs generated the cDNA. TCRdb reprocessed the 5' RACE reads with MiXCR, giving one entry per CDR3 protein. The table includes 60,000 to 80,000 distinct CDR3 sequences, around 4.8% detected once. There are many counts of this clonotype. Its antigen remains unidentified. Overall study results and limits: As far as clinical or MRI features were concerned, none was associated with the multiple sclerosis repertoire cluster. Patients with HTLV-1-associated myelopathy showed the most TCR clonal expansion. Those with multiple sclerosis showed the least, falling below healthy controls. No sharing of CDR3 amino acid sequences was observed among expanded clones across subjects, suggesting private repertoires in all groups.

The sample comprised PBMCs. The TCR comes from a woman aged 45-59 years with multiple sclerosis.

The CDR3 is CASSSLLGRDQETQYF. In nucleotides, the CDR3 is TGCGCCAGCAGCTCCCTCTTAGGCCGGGACCAAGAGACCCAGTACTTC. The chain uses TRBV4-3 and TRBJ2-5; D is ambiguous. The CDR3 runs 16 residues. Trimming stripped 5 bases from V and 0 bases from J, with 16 bases between. Germline V gene data show CDR1 as LGHNA and CDR2 as YSLEER.